This T cell receptor (beta chain) is from a study of Graves' ophthalmopathy and Graves' hyperthyroidism (dated by TCRdb to the late 2010s). Turning to the overall study: Peripheral blood was collected at initial diagnosis, before any treatment. The study used signatures of the TCR beta repertoire to tell Graves' ophthalmopathy apart from Graves' hyperthyroidism and to predict which patients would progress to ophthalmopathy. In total, some 140 blood samples were TCR-sequenced: 40 to 45 ophthalmopathy, approximately 80 hyperthyroidism and about 17 hyperthyroidism-to-ophthalmopathy patients. To explore V-J signatures that separate ophthalmopathy from hyperthyroidism, a discovery set of about a hundred patients was enrolled, consisting of about 45 with ophthalmopathy and approximately 57 with stable hyperthyroidism. An independent validation cohort was composed of 18 hyperthyroidism patients and 17 patients who later progressed from hyperthyroidism to ophthalmopathy. In five to seven hyperthyroidism patients, T-cell repertoires of thyroid tissue and blood were compared. Following sampling, methimazole starting at 30 mg daily was administered to hyperthyroidism patients, and high-dose intravenous methylprednisolone was administered to ophthalmopathy patients.

Hyperthyroidism was defined as stable when no progression to ophthalmopathy occurred within 18 months of follow-up. The hyperthyroidism patients were 18 to 65 years old and newly diagnosed, with a disease duration of less than 2 months. Patients with other autoimmune diseases, uncontrolled infections, pregnancy or lactation were excluded from the study. Diagnosis was based on clinical symptoms, serum thyroxine, TRAb, thyroid ultrasound and orbital computed tomography. PBMCs were isolated from more than 8 ml of fresh peripheral blood by Ficoll-Paque density gradient centrifugation. Trizol reagent was used to extract the total RNA, and its quality was then checked on an Agilent 2100 Bioanalyzer. TCR beta CDR3 regions were amplified from RNA transcripts for repertoire sequencing. The first round was an RT-PCR using HTBI primers with the Qiagen OneStep RT-PCR kit, and this first round was followed by a second-round multiplex PCR, then size selection and purification. Sequencing of the libraries was carried out on an Illumina HiSeq2000 in paired-end mode with 100 bp reads. The authors processed their data as follows. SOAPnuke was used for read processing, and reads with adapters, uncalled bases, a mean Phred below 15, or no exact constant-primer or identifier match were discarded. COPE v1.2.5 was used to merge high-quality paired reads. Each unique nucleotide sequence was defined as a clonotype, and clonotypes were aligned to IMGT TRB V, D and J references with MiTCR v1.1. Only V-J combinations with frequency above 0.0001 were analysed, covering 98% to 99.2% of repertoires. For each V-J combination, a TCR clonal expansion and chaos score was defined as the ratio of F50 clonal expansion to chaos observed in the TCRdist matrix. Welch's t-statistics and random forest were used to reduce the features to about 12 V-J combinations, which were then used as input to a naive Bayes classifier. Thyroid-blood repertoire similarity was quantified with the Morisita-Horn index. The public sequencing data were trimmed at Q25 with fastp and processed into clonotypes with MiXCR by TCRdb, which kept only in-frame beta chains. Rows merge per CDR3 protein into single entries with the most common DNA and genes. The V and J calls here are based on TCRdb, not the publication. In this sample the table shows 300,000 to 400,000 distinct CDR3 sequences, about 15% of which occur a single time. 2.4% of the sample comes from the top ten.

Beyond this particular receptor, the publication reports: In validation, the model predicted ophthalmopathy progression with about 70% sensitivity and roughly 72% specificity; some 13 predicted patients were CT-confirmed with GO in a median of about 7.1 months. Ophthalmopathy was separated from stable hyperthyroidism by the 13-signature model with around 89% sensitivity and less than 82% specificity in cross-validation and with 80%/75% in the test set. Sample size was not predetermined statistically, and investigators were not blinded to group allocation. Among expanded thyroid clonotypes with frequency above 0.001, most also showed up in blood, which suggests that blood repertoires may reflect the thyroid immune response.

The V end gives up 2 bases and the J end 3 bases, leaving 7 bases in the junction not matched to a gene. The germline V gene encodes CDR1 WNHNN and CDR2 SYGVQD (reference sequence). Including cysteine and phenylalanine, the CDR3 has 15 amino acids. The CDR3 DNA has 45 bases and is translated from base 1. This clonotype was found many times. Its antigen is still unknown. One base away there is no much larger clone; base qualities are not given. Source material: peripheral blood. The chain couples TRBV10-1 to TRBJ2-7; 7 bases in the junction line up with TRBD1. This receptor was identified in an adult woman with stable Graves' hyperthyroidism. The CDR3 reads as follows: CASSERVQGNYEQYF. Here is the DNA: TGCGCCAGCAGTGAGAGGGTACAGGGGAACTACGAGCAGTACTTC.